One sample yielded the 22 T cell receptor beta chains listed below, sequenced in a study of cytomegalovirus exposure and HLA in healthy donors. Method: immunoSEQ multiplex PCR; TCRdb's copy keeps in-frame clones and lacks some. The sample shows tens of thousands of clones, about 93% of them seen only once. Sequencing was performed on PBMCs. The receptors originated from a woman under 30 in good health and CMV-seropositive.

This chain connects TRBV7-6 to TRBJ1-2; 12 bases fit TRBD1. V lost 2 bases and J lost 4; bases outside the gene matches: 5. Germline V gene data show CDR1 as SGHVS and CDR2 as FNYEAQ. The CDR3 covers 16 residues. The chain's CDR3 is CASSLTGTGGSYGYTF. The CDR3 DNA follows: TGTGCCAGCAGCTTAACCGGGACAGGGGGCTCCTATGGCTACACCTTC.

V usage is TRBV18 and J usage is TRBJ1-1; maybe TRBD1 (5 bases). Trimming cost V 6 bases and J 1 base, with 12 bases left between them. This CDR3 comprises 14 residues. Germline V gene data show CDR1 as KGHSH and CDR2 as LQKENI. The CDR3, as DNA: TGTGCCAGCTCCCCGACAGTAACGAACACTGAAGCTTTCTTT. Translated: CASSPTVTNTEAFF.

The chain carries TRBV7-2 and TRBJ1-2, with D perhaps matching TRBD1 (5 bases). The CDR3 totals 15 residues. The germline V and J ends were trimmed by 2 bases and 4 bases, with 14 bases remaining between them. Looked up from germline, CDR1 is SGHTA and CDR2 is FQGNSA. CDR3 sequence reads: CASSLRRGEGYGYTF. The CDR3 DNA is TGTGCCAGCAGCTTACGAAGGGGCGAAGGCTATGGCTACACCTTC.

This clone was seen only once. This chain links TRBV20-1 with TRBJ2-7; no definite D call. V lost 2 bases and J 3 bases, leaving 5 bases between the germline ends. The CDR3 consists of 11 residues. Germline assignment: CDR1 DFQATT and CDR2 SNEGSKA (reference sequence). The CDR3 nucleotides read TGCAGTGCTAGATTCGGCTACGAGCAGTACTTC. Amino acids: CSARFGYEQYF.

V is TRBV7-2 and J is TRBJ1-6; D not certain. Trimming stripped 4 bases from V and 7 bases from J, with 14 bases between. The CDR3 has 15 amino acids. Germline CDR1 SGHTA, CDR2 FQGNSA. The CDR3 loop reads CASSSPGTLNSPLHF. The CDR3 coding sequence is TGTGCCAGCAGCTCTCCGGGAACCCTGAATTCACCCCTCCACTTT.

This clone was seen just once. The CDR3 sequence is CASSDTSSGNTIYF. CDR3 bases: TGTGCCAGCAGTGACACCAGCTCTGGAAACACCATATATTTT. This sequence joins TRBV28 and TRBJ1-3; D is uncertain. Per the germline V gene, CDR1 is MDHEN and CDR2 is SYDVKM. Trimming left V 5 bases short and J 0 bases short, with 8 bases between. CDR3 size: 14 residues.

The chain carries TRBV2 and TRBJ1-4, with 8 positions matching TRBD1. Germline CDR1 reads SNHLY; CDR2 reads FYNNEI. The CDR3 loop spans 15 amino acids. V was pared by 5 bases and J by 6 bases, with 8 bases of the junction left unmatched. The CDR3 here is CASSPTGDYYEKLFF. The CDR3, as DNA: TGTGCCAGCAGTCCGACAGGGGATTATTATGAAAAACTGTTTTTT.

This chain uses TRBV4-1 with TRBJ1-4; weak D call: TRBD1 (5 bases). This CDR3 comprises 16 residues. Germline V gene sequence: CDR1 MGHRA, CDR2 YSYEKL. Trimming left V 4 bases short and J 7 bases short, with 19 bases between. The chain's CDR3 is CASSLLPQAISEKLFF. In DNA, the CDR3 is TGCGCCAGCAGCCTTCTACCACAGGCCATTTCTGAAAAACTGTTTTTT.

The chain combines TRBV5-1 with TRBJ2-2; 11 nucleotides line up with TRBD2. V lost 5 bases, J lost 4 bases, and 7 bases stayed unmatched. This CDR3 has 16 residues. Germline V gene data show CDR1 as SGHRS and CDR2 as YFSETQ. The CDR3 reads CASRTLAGGRTGELFF. CDR3 sequence (DNA): TGCGCCAGCAGGACCTTAGCGGGAGGGCGCACCGGGGAGCTGTTTTTT. Variable domain in full (rest from reference TRBV5-1 and TRBJ2-2): KAGVTQTPRYLIKTRGQQVTLSCSPISGHRSVSWYQQTPGQGLQFLFEYFSETQRNKGNFPGRFSGRQFSNSRSEMNVSTLELGDSALYLCASRTLAGGRTGELFFGEGSRLTVL.

The CDR3 sequence: CASSISTGTTYGYTF. The CDR3 nucleotides are TGTGCCAGCAGCATTAGCACGGGTACCACCTATGGCTACACCTTC. V gene TRBV11-2 combines with J gene TRBJ1-2; no reliable D call. Trimming stripped 5 bases from V and 4 bases from J, with 17 bases between. In germline, CDR1 is SGHAT, CDR2 FQNNGV. This CDR3 spans 15 amino acids.

V is TRBV29-1 and J is TRBJ1-2; TRBD1 agrees at 7 bases. The CDR3 covers 14 residues. Trimming took 6 bases from V and 4 from J; bases not matched to a gene: 11. Germline CDR1 reads SQVTM; CDR2 reads ANQGSEA. Written as DNA, the CDR3 is TGCAGCGTCCCGACAGGGAATGTTGGCTATGGCTACACCTTC. Protein: CSVPTGNVGYGYTF.

J is TRBJ2-3 and V is TRBV27, with 15 bases identical to TRBD2. The CDR3 loop spans 18 amino acids. V shed 4 bases and J 0 bases; nucleotides not matched to a gene: 5. The germline CDR1 and CDR2 sequences are MNHEY and SMNVEV (reference sequence). The DNA for the CDR3 is TGTGCCAGCAGTTCGGGACTAGCGGGGGGACTAAGCACAGATACGCAGTATTTT. Encoded protein: CASSSGLAGGLSTDTQYF.

The CDR3 sequence is CASSLVARDTQYF. The CDR3 DNA reads TGTGCCAGCAGCTTAGTGGCGCGGGATACGCAGTATTTT. The chain carries TRBV7-9 and TRBJ2-3; the D is unclear. The CDR3 has 13 amino acids. CDR1 is SEHNR, CDR2 FQNEAQ, per germline (reference sequence). Trimming pared 1 base from V and 6 bases from J, leaving 8 bases between.

The V and J genes are TRBV6-1 and TRBJ1-3; possibly TRBD1 for D (5 bases). Germline CDR1 MNHNS, CDR2 SASEGT. Trimming shortened V by 3 bases and J by 0 bases, and 18 bases separated the two germline ends. The CDR3 runs to 18 residues. The CDR3 DNA sequence: TGTGCCAGCAGTGATACCACCCCACAGGCGACCTCTGGAAACACCATATATTTT. Translation: CASSDTTPQATSGNTIYF.

The V and J genes are TRBV27 and TRBJ1-2, with TRBD1 as a possible D gene (5 bases). Germline V gene lookup returns CDR1 MNHEY and CDR2 SMNVEV (reference sequence). CDR3 length equals 13 residues. V was cut by 5 bases and J by 4 bases, with 11 bases left in between. The CDR3 reads CASSPGTGYGYTF. DNA of the CDR3: TGTGCCAGCAGTCCTGGGACTGGCTATGGCTACACCTTC.

This sequence joins TRBV9 and TRBJ2-1; no clear D. V was pared by 4 bases and J by 0 bases, with 14 bases between. The germline V gene encodes CDR1 SGDLS and CDR2 YYNGEE. This CDR3 spans 16 amino acids. This CDR3 is CASSFIPTGSYNEQFF. The CDR3 DNA reads TGTGCCAGCAGCTTCATTCCTACGGGCTCCTACAATGAGCAGTTCTTC.

The J gene is TRBJ2-7, the V gene TRBV4-1; D gene unclear. The CDR3 runs 13 residues. The germline V gene encodes CDR1 MGHRA and CDR2 YSYEKL. Trimming cost V 0 bases and J 7 bases, with 10 bases left between them. The CDR3 DNA is TGCGCCAGCAGCCAAGATCTCTCGAGGGAGCAGTACTTC. This codes for CASSQDLSREQYF.

The chain is built from TRBV9 and TRBJ1-2; D not certain. CDR1 is SGDLS and CDR2 is YYNGEE in the germline V gene. Between the trimmed V and J ends, which lost 3 bases and 4 bases, there was a span of 19 bases. The CDR3 runs 16 residues. CDR3 nucleotides: TGTGCCAGCAGCGCCCGCCTTGACGGAGCCCTCTATGGCTACACCTTC. It specifies CASSARLDGALYGYTF.

The rearrangement uses TRBV7-9 and TRBJ2-7; D is unresolved. Germline CDR1 is SEHNR and CDR2 is FQNEAQ (reference sequence). The CDR3 consists of 17 residues. The V gene lost 7 bases and the J gene lost 7 bases, with 29 bases spanning the gap. CDR3 residues: CASTEAGANHPSYEQYF. The CDR3, as DNA: TGTGCCAGCACCGAAGCAGGCGCTAACCACCCCTCGTATGAGCAGTACTTC.

V gene TRBV5-4 combines with J gene TRBJ2-3; 8 bases map to TRBD2. V lost 1 base and J lost 2; bases outside the gene matches: 3. Germline values: CDR1 SGHNT, CDR2 YYREEE (reference sequence). This CDR3 contains 15 residues. The CDR3 protein is CASSLSGGYTDTQYF. The DNA for the CDR3 is TGTGCCAGCAGCTTGTCGGGGGGGTACACAGATACGCAGTATTTT.

V gene TRBV29-1 combines with J gene TRBJ2-1; perhaps TRBD1 as D (6 bases). The V end was cut by 6 bases, the J end by 8 bases, with 14 bases between. CDR1 and CDR2 from the germline V gene are SQVTM and ANQGSEA. The CDR3 sequence is 12 residues long. The CDR3 DNA sequence: TGCAGCGTCCTACAGGGTGGGGATGAGCAGTTCTTC. Translation: CSVLQGGDEQFF.

This sequence joins TRBV6-1 and TRBJ1-5; 10 bases fit TRBD1. CDR3 length: 14 amino acids. Germline loops: CDR1 MNHNS, CDR2 SASEGT. Trimming took 4 bases from V and 9 from J; bases not matched to a gene: 6. CDR3 amino acids: CASSGQGAGGPQHF. CDR3 sequence (DNA): TGTGCCAGCAGTGGACAGGGGGCCGGGGGGCCCCAGCATTTT.